One TCR beta chain is described in this entry. Its antigen is undetermined. This record comes from a study of identifying expanded T cells in peripheral blood. Whole-study findings and limits: Over two and four weeks, about 16 and 19 clones changed, versus around 1.3 between replicates.

Healthy donors had no documented immune events, such as infections, while sampled. CDR1 is MNHEY, CDR2 SVGAGI, per germline. The CDR3 is made up of 11 amino acids. V lost 6 bases, J lost 3 bases, and 4 bases lay in between. Sequencing used immunoSEQ multiplex PCR; TCRdb keeps in-frame clones, though not all of them. The sample consists of about 58,000 clones, under 85% of them appearing once. The chain is built from TRBV6-5 and TRBJ2-3, with unresolved D. The source of this sequence is a person between 18 and 75 years old in good health. Sequencing used blood. CDR3 amino acids: CASRQTDTQYF. DNA of the CDR3: TGTGCCAGCAGGCAGACAGATACGCAGTATTTT.